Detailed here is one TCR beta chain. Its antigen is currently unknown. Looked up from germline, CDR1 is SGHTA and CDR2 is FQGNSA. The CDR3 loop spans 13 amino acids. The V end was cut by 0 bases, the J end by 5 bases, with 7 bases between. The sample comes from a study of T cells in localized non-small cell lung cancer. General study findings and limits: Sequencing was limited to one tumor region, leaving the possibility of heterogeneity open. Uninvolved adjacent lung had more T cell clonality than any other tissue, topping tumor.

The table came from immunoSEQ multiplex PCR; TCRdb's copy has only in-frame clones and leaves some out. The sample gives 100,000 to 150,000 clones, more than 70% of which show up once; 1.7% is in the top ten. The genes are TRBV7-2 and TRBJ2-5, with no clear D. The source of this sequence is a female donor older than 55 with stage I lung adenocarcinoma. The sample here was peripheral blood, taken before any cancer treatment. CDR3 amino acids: CASSLALWETQYF. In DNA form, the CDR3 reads TGTGCCAGCAGCTTAGCGCTTTGGGAGACCCAGTACTTC. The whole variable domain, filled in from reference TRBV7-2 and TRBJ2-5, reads GAGVSQSPSNKVTEKGKDVELRCDPISGHTALYWYRQSLGQGLEFLIYFQGNSAPDKSGLPSDRFSAERTGGSVSTLTIQRTQQEDSAVYLCASSLALWETQYFGPGTRLLVL.